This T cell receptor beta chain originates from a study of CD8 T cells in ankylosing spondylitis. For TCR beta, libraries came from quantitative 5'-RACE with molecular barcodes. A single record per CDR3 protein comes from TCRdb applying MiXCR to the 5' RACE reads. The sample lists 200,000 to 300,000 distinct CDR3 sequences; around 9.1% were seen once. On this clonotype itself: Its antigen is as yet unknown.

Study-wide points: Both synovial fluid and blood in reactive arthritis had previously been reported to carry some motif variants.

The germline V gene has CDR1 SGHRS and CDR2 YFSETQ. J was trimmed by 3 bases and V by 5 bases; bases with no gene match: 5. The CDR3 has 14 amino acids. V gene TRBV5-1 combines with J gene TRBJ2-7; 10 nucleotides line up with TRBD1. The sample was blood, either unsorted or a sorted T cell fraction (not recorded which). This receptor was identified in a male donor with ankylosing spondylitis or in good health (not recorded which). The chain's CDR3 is CASRPGTGVYEQYF. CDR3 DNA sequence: TGCGCCAGCAGGCCCGGGACAGGGGTCTACGAGCAGTACTTC.